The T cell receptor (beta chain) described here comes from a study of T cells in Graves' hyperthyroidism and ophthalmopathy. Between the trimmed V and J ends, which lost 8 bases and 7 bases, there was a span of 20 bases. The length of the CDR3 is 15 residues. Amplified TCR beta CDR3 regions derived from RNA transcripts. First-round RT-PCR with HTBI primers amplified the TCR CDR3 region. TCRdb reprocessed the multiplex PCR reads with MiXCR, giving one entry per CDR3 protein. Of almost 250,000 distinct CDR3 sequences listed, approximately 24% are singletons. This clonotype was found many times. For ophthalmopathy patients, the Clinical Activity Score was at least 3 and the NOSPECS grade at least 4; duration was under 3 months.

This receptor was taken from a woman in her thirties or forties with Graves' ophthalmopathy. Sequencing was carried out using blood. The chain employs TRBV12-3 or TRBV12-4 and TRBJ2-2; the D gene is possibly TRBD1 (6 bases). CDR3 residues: CASRLNQGLGGELFF. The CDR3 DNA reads TGTGCCAGCCGCCTCAATCAGGGGTTGGGCGGGGAGCTGTTTTTT.